This TCR beta chain originates from a study of neurological immune-mediated disorders. This clonotype has at least ten counts. The study built unsorted libraries from 2 million PBMCs kept at -80 C. The cDNA was generated by 5'RACE with 10-nucleotide random UMIs. Each CDR3 protein gets one entry after TCRdb re-called the 5' RACE reads with MiXCR. The sample contains 20,000 or so distinct CDR3 sequences, roughly 2.6% of which appear only once. The sequencing input was PBMCs. This clonotype was sampled from a woman under 30 with multiple sclerosis.

In nucleotides, the CDR3 is TGTGCCAGCAGCTTCGGGGGGCATAATGGCTACACCTTC. It specifies CASSFGGHNGYTF. The gene calls are TRBV7-9 and TRBJ1-2; D may be TRBD1 (6 bases). V shed 3 bases and J shed 6 bases, with 11 bases lying between them. Looked up from germline, CDR1 is SEHNR and CDR2 is FQNEAQ (reference sequence). The CDR3 sequence is 13 residues long. Looking up the rest from reference TRBV7-9 and TRBJ1-2 gives the full variable domain: DTGVSQNPRHKITKRGQNVTFRCDPISEHNRLYWYRQTLGQGPEFLTYFQNEAQLEKSRLLSDRFSAERPKGSFSTLEIQRTEQGDSAMYLCASSFGGHNGYTFGSGTRLTVV.